The rows below give T cell receptor beta chains drawn from one sample of a study of Ad26.COV2.S vaccination and SARS-CoV-2 variants. Profiled with immunoSEQ multiplex PCR; TCRdb holds only in-frame clones, not every one. The sample has about 350,000 clones; just over 90% are singletons. The material sequenced was peripheral blood, taken after recovery from COVID-19. These TCRs come from a human donor who had recovered from COVID-19. The CDR3 runs from the conserved cysteine through the conserved F or W. Each record gives: clone size, V gene, J gene, D gene, CDR3 DNA, CDR3 protein. A D gene is named only where the DNA matches it firmly. Some rows have no size entry. The others give once, few or many, or a class for an expanded clone.

NA	TRBV6-2/TRBV6-3	TRBJ1-5	NA	TGTGCCAGCAGTTACCGGGAGGGGGATCAGCCCCAGCATTTT	CASSYREGDQPQHF
NA	TRBV18	TRBJ1-1	NA	TGTGCCAGCTCACCTCACGCCATCGGGGGGCTCGCCGACTTTAATGAAGCTTTCTTT	CASSPHAIGGLADFNEAFF
NA	TRBV5-4	TRBJ1-2	NA	TGTGCCAGCAGCTTGGGGGCCCTCCTCTATGGCTACACCTTC	CASSLGALLYGYTF
NA	TRBV11-2	TRBJ2-2	TRBD1	TGTGCCAGCAGCCGACTACGGACAGGGATCTCCGGGGAGCTGTTTTTT	CASSRLRTGISGELFF
medium-sized	TRBV27	TRBJ1-1	NA	TGTGCCAGCAGTTTAGGGTCCCAGCCGACTGAAGCTTTCTTT	CASSLGSQPTEAFF
NA	TRBV4-3	TRBJ2-1	TRBD2	TGCGCCAGCAGCCGAAGAAGCGGGGGAAACAATGAGCAGTTCTTC	CASSRRSGGNNEQFF
NA	TRBV13	TRBJ2-5	NA	TGTGCCAGCAGCTTAGTGGGCGGGACCCAAGAGACCCAGTACTTC	CASSLVGGTQETQYF
NA	TRBV6-5	TRBJ1-5	NA	TGTGCCAGCAGTCCCTTGAGTGGCAATCAGCCCCAGCATTTT	CASSPLSGNQPQHF
NA	TRBV11-2	TRBJ2-1	NA	TGTGCCAGCAGCTTAGGATGGACGGACAATGAGCAGTTCTTC	CASSLGWTDNEQFF
NA	TRBV19	TRBJ1-4	NA	TGTGCCAGTAGTCCTCCAGGGTTGAGCGAAAAACTGTTTTTT	CASSPPGLSEKLFF
NA	TRBV12-3/TRBV12-4	TRBJ1-1	NA	TGTGCCAGCAGTTTACCGGGGGACCCAGCTTTCTTT	CASSLPGDPAFF
NA	TRBV29-1	TRBJ2-5	TRBD1	TGCAGCGTTTTACAGGGGGCAGGAGAGACCCAGTACTTC	CSVLQGAGETQYF
NA	TRBV6-6	TRBJ2-7	TRBD1	TGTGCCAGCAGCCCGGGACAGGGGGCTAACTACGAGCAGTACTTC	CASSPGQGANYEQYF
NA	TRBV19	TRBJ2-2	TRBD1	TGTGCCAGTAGTATACAGGGGGCGACTGGCGGGGAGCTGTTTTTT	CASSIQGATGGELFF
NA	TRBV3-1/TRBV3-2	TRBJ1-4	NA	TGTGCCAGCAGCCAAGGACGGCTTGAAAAACTGTTTTTT	CASSQGRLEKLFF
NA	TRBV9	TRBJ2-1	NA	TGTGCCAGCAGTCACAATGAGCAGTTCTTC	CASSHNEQFF
NA	TRBV12-3/TRBV12-4	TRBJ1-2	NA	TGTGCCAGCAGTTTATATGGCGTCGTGGTCTTC	CASSLYGVVVF
NA	TRBV15	TRBJ1-1	NA	TGTGCCACCAGCAGAGATCGGGGCAGGGTAGGGACTGAAGCTTTCTTT	CATSRDRGRVGTEAFF
NA	TRBV2	TRBJ1-6	NA	TGTGCCAGCAGTGACCAGGGCTCCTCACCCCTCCACTTT	CASSDQGSSPLHF
NA	TRBV9	TRBJ1-3	TRBD1	TGTGCCAGCAGGGCCAGGGACAGCTCTGGAAACACCATATATTTT	CASRARDSSGNTIYF
NA	TRBV25-1	TRBJ2-5	NA	TGTGCCAGCAGTGCTACAGGGGAGACCCAGTACTTC	CASSATGETQYF
NA	TRBV6-2/TRBV6-3	TRBJ2-7	NA	TGTGCCAGCAGTTACGGACCCCACGGGATCGGCTACGAGCAGTACTTC	CASSYGPHGIGYEQYF
NA	TRBV6-1	TRBJ2-7	TRBD1	TGTGCCAGCAGTGAAGGGGGGTATGGACAGGGCCTTCGGCCCCCTGGCCCCTCCTACGAGCAGTACTTC	CASSEGGYGQGLRPPGPSYEQYF
NA	TRBV20-1	TRBJ2-7	TRBD2	TGCAGTGCTAGTGGGGGGGACTACTACGAGCAGTACTTC	CSASGGDYYEQYF
NA	TRBV7-7	TRBJ2-1	TRBD2	TGTGCCAGCAGCCCAATAGCGGGGGGGCCGGATGAGCAGTTCTTC	CASSPIAGGPDEQFF
NA	TRBV18	TRBJ2-5	NA	TGTGCCAGCTCAAGGGGGTACCAAGAGACCCAGTACTTC	CASSRGYQETQYF
NA	TRBV27	TRBJ2-1	NA	TGTGCCAGCACCTCCGTGCCCAGTAATGAGCAGTTCTTC	CASTSVPSNEQFF
NA	TRBV27	TRBJ2-7	TRBD1	TGTGCCAGCAGTTTAGCCCCGCCGAGGGGACAGGGCTACGAGCAGTACTTC	CASSLAPPRGQGYEQYF
NA	TRBV4-1	TRBJ2-3	NA	TGCGCCAGCAGCCACCGAACCCCCCGAAGACTAGGCCTCACAGATACGCAGTATTTT	CASSHRTPRRLGLTDTQYF
NA	TRBV9	TRBJ1-4	NA	TGTGCCAGCAGCGTAGGGCAGGTTTCAACTGAAAAACTGTTTTTT	CASSVGQVSTEKLFF
NA	TRBV20-1	TRBJ2-4	NA	TGCAGTGGGAACAGGGAAAACATTCAGTACTTC	CSGNRENIQYF
few	TRBV7-9	TRBJ1-2	NA	TGTGCCAGCCGCGGACAGCTCTATGGCTACACCTTC	CASRGQLYGYTF
NA	TRBV19	TRBJ1-6	NA	TGTGCCAGTAGGCAGAAAAATTCACCCCTCCACTTT	CASRQKNSPLHF
NA	TRBV5-1	TRBJ2-2	TRBD2	TGCGCCAGCAGCTTCGGGGGGGCTGGCACCGGGGAGCTGTTTTTT	CASSFGGAGTGELFF
NA	TRBV6-2/TRBV6-3	TRBJ2-1	TRBD2	TGTGCCAGCGGCCCGTCTGGACTAGCTCCTTTGCAGTTCTTC	CASGPSGLAPLQFF
NA	TRBV7-2	TRBJ2-7	TRBD1	TGTGCCAGCAGCATCGGCAGGACAGGGGTTTCTAGGGAGCAGTACTTC	CASSIGRTGVSREQYF
NA	TRBV5-1	TRBJ2-2	NA	TGCGCCAGCAGCTTATCCGGGGAGCTGTTTTTT	CASSLSGELFF
NA	TRBV27	TRBJ1-1	NA	TGTGCCAGCAGCTCGATTTTAAGAAGGGGGGTTGACACTGAAGCTTTCTTT	CASSSILRRGVDTEAFF
NA	TRBV2	TRBJ2-5	NA	TGTGCCAGCAGTGTAGGGGGCCGGGGGGAGACCCAGTACTTC	CASSVGGRGETQYF
NA	TRBV27	TRBJ2-3	TRBD1	TGTGCCAGCAGGGGGGGGACAGGGGCCACAGATACGCAGTATTTT	CASRGGTGATDTQYF
NA	TRBV7-3	TRBJ2-3	NA	TGTGCCAGCAGCCCTTTAGGGACAGATACGCAGTATTTT	CASSPLGTDTQYF
NA	TRBV5-5	TRBJ1-1	NA	TGTGCCAGCAGCTTGTTAGAGCGGGCTGAAGCTTTCTTT	CASSLLERAEAFF
NA	TRBV12-3/TRBV12-4	TRBJ2-5	NA	TGTGCCAGCAGTCAAAAAGAGACCCAGTACTTC	CASSQKETQYF
NA	TRBV6-2/TRBV6-3	TRBJ2-2	TRBD2	TGTGCCAGCAGTTACTCGACACTAGCGGGGGGGTCGAGTACCGGGGAGCTGTTTTTT	CASSYSTLAGGSSTGELFF
NA	TRBV2	TRBJ2-1	NA	TGTGCCAGCACCCCCCTGGAGGGTAGGGGTCAGTTCTTC	CASTPLEGRGQFF
NA	TRBV19	TRBJ2-7	NA	TGTGCCAGTAGTAGCCGAGGGACCGGCTCCTACGAGCAGTACTTC	CASSSRGTGSYEQYF
NA	TRBV5-1	TRBJ1-6	TRBD1	TGCGCCAGCAGACCCCTAGGACAGGGAAATTCACCCCTCCACTTT	CASRPLGQGNSPLHF